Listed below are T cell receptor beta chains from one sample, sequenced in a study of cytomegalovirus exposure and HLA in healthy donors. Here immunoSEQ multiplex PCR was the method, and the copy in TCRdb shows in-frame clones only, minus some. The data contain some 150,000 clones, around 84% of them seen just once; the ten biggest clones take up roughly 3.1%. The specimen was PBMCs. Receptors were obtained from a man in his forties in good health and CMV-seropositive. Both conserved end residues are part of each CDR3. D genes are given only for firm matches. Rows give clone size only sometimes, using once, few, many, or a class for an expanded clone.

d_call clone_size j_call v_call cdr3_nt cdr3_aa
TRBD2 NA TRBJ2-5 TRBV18 TGTGCCAGCTCACACCAACAGAGCGGGAGCGGAGAGACCCAGTACTTC CASSHQQSGSGETQYF
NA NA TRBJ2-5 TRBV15 TGTGCCACCAGCAGACAGGGGCGAGAGACCCAGTACTTC CATSRQGRETQYF
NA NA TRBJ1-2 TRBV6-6 TGTGCCAGCAGTTACCCATCGGTGGGCTACACCTTC CASSYPSVGYTF
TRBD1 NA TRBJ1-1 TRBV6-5 TGTGCCAGCAGTTTAACAGGGGGCACTGAAGCTTTCTTT CASSLTGGTEAFF
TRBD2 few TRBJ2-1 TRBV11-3 TGTGCCAGCAGCTTAGATCAGAGCGGGAGTTTCTCCTACAATGAGCAGTTCTTC CASSLDQSGSFSYNEQFF
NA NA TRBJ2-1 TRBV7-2 TGTGCCAGCAGCTTAGTGCCGGGGAATGAGCAGTTCTTC CASSLVPGNEQFF
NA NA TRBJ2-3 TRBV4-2 TGTGCCAGCAGCCAAGACGTCTACCCAGATACGCAGTATTTT CASSQDVYPDTQYF
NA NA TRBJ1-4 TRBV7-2 TGTGCCAGCAGCAACGGACAGATTAATGAAAAACTGTTTTTT CASSNGQINEKLFF
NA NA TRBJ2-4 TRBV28 TGTGCCAGCAGTTTTCTCCACGGTGCCGCCATTCAGTACTTC CASSFLHGAAIQYF
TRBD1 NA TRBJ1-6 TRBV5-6 TGTGCCAGCAGCTCCACGGACAGGGGGCAATCACCCCTCCACTTT CASSSTDRGQSPLHF